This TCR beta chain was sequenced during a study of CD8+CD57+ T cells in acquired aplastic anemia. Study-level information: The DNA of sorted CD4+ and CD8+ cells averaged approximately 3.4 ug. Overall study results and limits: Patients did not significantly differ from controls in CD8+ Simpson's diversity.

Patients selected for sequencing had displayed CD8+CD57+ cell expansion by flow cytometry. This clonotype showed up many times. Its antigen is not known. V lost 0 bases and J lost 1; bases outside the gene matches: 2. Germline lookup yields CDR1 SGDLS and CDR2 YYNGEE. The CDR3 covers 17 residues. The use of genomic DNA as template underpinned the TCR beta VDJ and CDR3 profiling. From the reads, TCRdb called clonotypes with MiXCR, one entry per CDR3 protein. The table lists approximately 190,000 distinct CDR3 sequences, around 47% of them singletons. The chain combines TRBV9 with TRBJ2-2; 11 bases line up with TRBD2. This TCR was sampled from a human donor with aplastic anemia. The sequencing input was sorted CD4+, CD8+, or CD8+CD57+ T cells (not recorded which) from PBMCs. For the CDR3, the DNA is TGTGCCAGCAGCGTAGGGCTAGCGGGAGGGAACACCGGGGAGCTGTTTTTT. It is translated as CASSVGLAGGNTGELFF.